This T cell receptor beta chain appears in the sequencing data of a study of T cells after yellow fever vaccination. CDR3 length equals 11 residues. Trimming shortened V by 0 bases and J by 10 bases, and 7 bases separated the two germline ends. Germline V gives CDR1 DFQATT, CDR2 SNEGSKA (reference sequence). Overall study findings and caveats: Though weaker, the secondary response peaked faster, on day 5 versus 15. It was a small share of clonotypes that appeared in both CD4 and CD8 compartments. From the bulk population, abundant clonotypes could contaminate and appear within FACS-sorted repertoires.

Of note for this clonotype: Its specificity is unknown.

TCRdb analysed the 5' RACE reads with MiXCR anew, one entry per CDR3 protein. The table shows fewer than 650,000 distinct CDR3 sequences, with 20% to 25% occurring only once. This receptor was obtained from a man younger than 35 who received the YFV17D yellow fever vaccine. The specimen was PBMCs, collected 21 days after the first yellow fever vaccination. This chain connects TRBV20-1 to TRBJ2-1; D gene uncertain. The CDR3 loop is CSARDEWEQFF. The CDR3 region has the DNA TGCAGTGCTAGAGATGAGTGGGAGCAGTTCTTC.